This paragraph reports one TCR beta chain. The antigen this receptor binds is unknown. Qualities for individual bases were not recorded, and no much larger clone is one base off. V gives up 5 bases and J gives up 5 bases, and the segment between their germline ends measures 18 bases. Measured from the cysteine to the phenylalanine, the CDR3 is 15 residues long. The read is trimmed to its CDR3 DNA, 45 bases read in frame from base 1. The germline V gene encodes CDR1 MDHEN and CDR2 SYDVKM. This sample was taken from a study of blood T cell repertoires in COVID-19 (dated by TCRdb to the early 2020s). About the full investigation: The collaborator samples originated in the United States, Italy and Spain and spanned the acute and convalescent phases of COVID-19. The material from the prospective study consisted of cDNA or gDNA derived from T cells, B-cell-depleted T cells, or PBMCs. Subjects who had been exposed to COVID-19, were actively infected with it, or had recovered from it provided the deeply sampled blood TCRbeta repertoires that made up the dataset. The repertoires were released in a freely available public database meant as a resource for research on the immune response to SARS-CoV-2. Samples came from the ongoing ImmuneRACE study (first 160 participants) plus 1,254 subjects from 6 global collaborators. Sample metadata almost always included a de-identified subject ID, COVID-19 status, age in years and sex. Where HLA class I and class II types were available, the types were taken from metadata supplied by the sample provider, not from assay-based typing.

General study outcomes and caveats: How much clinical and demographic metadata was included differed by source and by participant, and the metadata was provided uncurated.

The immunoSEQ Assay, a bias-controlled multiplex PCR, was used to amplify TCRbeta CDR3 regions from genomic DNA. The paper's data handling went like this. The number of nucleated cells in each sample was estimated from the amplification of reference gene primers within the assay. Sequence reads were collapsed and filtered to measure the absolute abundance of every unique TCRbeta CDR3 rearrangement. For each sample, productive Simpson clonality was calculated as the square root of Simpson's diversity index across productive rearrangements. Held by TCRdb, this immuneACCESS table contains in-frame sequences only and omits some clones. Under half of the omission traces to an unresolved V gene where checked; the cause of the rest is unknown. V, J and clone size are those of that table, while D and trimming were read from the DNA. The sample records about 130,000 clones, over 60% of which are singletons. The ten largest clones take up approximately 1.9% of the sample.

Whole blood was collected in K2EDTA tubes by collaborating institutions according to the institutions' own protocols. For TCRbeta analysis, collaborators shipped samples as frozen whole blood, isolated PBMCs, or DNA extracted from either of those sample types. The specimen was peripheral blood. This clonotype was sampled from a woman aged 65 to 85 with acute or convalescent COVID-19. The chain is encoded by TRBV28 joined to TRBJ2-5, and TRBD2 may be the D gene, going by 6 matching bases. The encoded CDR3 is CASSGGLALEETQYF. In nucleotide form, the sequence is TGTGCCAGCAGTGGAGGTCTAGCGTTGGAGGAGACCCAGTACTTC.